This T cell receptor (beta chain) appears in the sequencing data of a study of blood T cell repertoires in COVID-19. Whole-study context: The analysed material was cDNA or gDNA that came from T cells, B-cell-depleted T cells, or PBMCs.

In the original workflow: Estimation of nucleated cell counts relied on the amplification of reference gene primers. Assay used: immunoSEQ multiplex PCR; TCRdb lists only in-frame clones, some missing. The V and J calls and clone size were taken over from that table, and D and trimming were inferred from the DNA. The data contain 100,000 to 120,000 clones, around 82% of them singletons. The CDR3 loop spans 15 amino acids. From germline, CDR1 is MDHEN and CDR2 SYDVKM. V was clipped by 7 bases and J by 5 bases; unmatched bases: 8. The sample was peripheral blood. This clonotype originated in a woman between 55 and 75 years old with acute or convalescent COVID-19. The chain has TRBV28 and TRBJ2-1; 10 bases fit TRBD2. CDR3 DNA: TGTGCCAGCACCCTTATAGCGGGGGGAGACAATGAGCAGTTCTTC. This sequence encodes CASTLIAGGDNEQFF.